The entry below describes one T cell receptor beta chain. Its antigen target is currently unknown. No much larger clonotype is one base removed from it; base qualities were not supplied. The sample originates from a study of T cell responses to AZD1222 COVID-19 vaccine (dated by TCRdb to the early 2020s). Study-wide context: AZD1222 recipients given second doses at about 4 weeks or at about 12 weeks were pooled, since spike-specific TCR depth and breadth were not found to differ between the two schedules. TCR sequencing covered some 240 trial participants: 200 to 220 given two doses of AZD1222 and 26 given two doses of MenACWY control vaccine. Trial participants were enrolled into age subgroups of 18-55, 56-69 and 70-plus years, which contained roughly 140, 27 and 60 TCR-sequenced participants, respectively. Here is what the overall study found, with its caveats: Reportedly, close to half of the unique spike-specific TCRs recognized epitopes lying outside the regions that are mutated in the B.1.351 and B.1.1.7 variants. Because no samples from the day 14 peak response were available, repertoires could be characterized only after the peak T cell response. Spike-specific TCR breadth and depth rose significantly after two AZD1222 doses compared with day 0 and with MenACWY recipients. In the small 56-69-year group, the increase in depth fell short of significance, most likely because of low power. The vaccine-associated CD4 TCRs covered the entire spike protein, and the dominant responses fell in regions 160-218 and 743-854. Conclusions about previously exposed vaccinees are limited, since just six AZD1222 recipients were seropositive for SARS-CoV-2 at baseline. Participants were mostly white British, with more females than males. The authors suggested clonal diversity may have been underestimated.

The CDR3 regions of human TCRbeta chains were analyzed by immunosequencing. The original pipeline was this. Repertoire TCRs were checked for matches against a reference library of SARS-CoV-2-specific TCRs that had been generated using the MIRA antigen-specificity platform. Breadth was defined as the fraction of unique TCRs that were SARS-CoV-2-associated, and depth was defined as the fraction of total T cells that were SARS-CoV-2-associated. Using the MIRA data, each spike-specific TCR was assigned both to the spike region to which the TCR was reactive and to a CD4 or CD8 class. Log10-transformed breadth and depth values were compared by one-way ANOVA with Sidak's multiple comparisons tests. In TCRdb, the immuneACCESS table is reduced to in-frame sequences with V and J assigned. These tables do not hold every clone; where another copy was compared, an unresolved V gene accounts for under half, and the others remain unexplained. V, J and clone size are those of that table, while D and trimming were read from the DNA. The table for this sample lists 150,000 to 200,000 clones; over 85% of them were counted only once. Less than 3% of the sample comes from the top ten.

Per the germline V gene (reference sequence), GTSNPN is the CDR1 and SVGIG is the CDR2. From its cysteine to its phenylalanine, the CDR3 spans 13 amino acids. The read is trimmed to its CDR3 DNA, 39 bases read in frame from base 1. V drops 5 bases and J drops 1 base, leaving 8 bases in between. The time point label on this specimen signifies: baseline before first vaccination. Samples from vaccinated people were obtained from the UK trials COV001 and COV002, which included a single-blind randomized controlled phase 2/3 trial of AZD1222 (ChAdOx1 nCoV-19) in healthy adults. Trial participant PBMC samples were collected at day 0 and day 28 after the second dose for TCRbeta chain sequencing.

Sequenced here: peripheral blood, sampled on day 0 of AZD1222 vaccination. The TCR originated in an adult in good health. The rearrangement combines TRBV30 with TRBJ1-4; no D gene can be assigned with confidence. The CDR3 region has the sequence CAWGDGTNEKLFF. The DNA sequence is as follows: TGTGCCTGGGGGGATGGAACTAATGAAAAACTGTTTTTT.